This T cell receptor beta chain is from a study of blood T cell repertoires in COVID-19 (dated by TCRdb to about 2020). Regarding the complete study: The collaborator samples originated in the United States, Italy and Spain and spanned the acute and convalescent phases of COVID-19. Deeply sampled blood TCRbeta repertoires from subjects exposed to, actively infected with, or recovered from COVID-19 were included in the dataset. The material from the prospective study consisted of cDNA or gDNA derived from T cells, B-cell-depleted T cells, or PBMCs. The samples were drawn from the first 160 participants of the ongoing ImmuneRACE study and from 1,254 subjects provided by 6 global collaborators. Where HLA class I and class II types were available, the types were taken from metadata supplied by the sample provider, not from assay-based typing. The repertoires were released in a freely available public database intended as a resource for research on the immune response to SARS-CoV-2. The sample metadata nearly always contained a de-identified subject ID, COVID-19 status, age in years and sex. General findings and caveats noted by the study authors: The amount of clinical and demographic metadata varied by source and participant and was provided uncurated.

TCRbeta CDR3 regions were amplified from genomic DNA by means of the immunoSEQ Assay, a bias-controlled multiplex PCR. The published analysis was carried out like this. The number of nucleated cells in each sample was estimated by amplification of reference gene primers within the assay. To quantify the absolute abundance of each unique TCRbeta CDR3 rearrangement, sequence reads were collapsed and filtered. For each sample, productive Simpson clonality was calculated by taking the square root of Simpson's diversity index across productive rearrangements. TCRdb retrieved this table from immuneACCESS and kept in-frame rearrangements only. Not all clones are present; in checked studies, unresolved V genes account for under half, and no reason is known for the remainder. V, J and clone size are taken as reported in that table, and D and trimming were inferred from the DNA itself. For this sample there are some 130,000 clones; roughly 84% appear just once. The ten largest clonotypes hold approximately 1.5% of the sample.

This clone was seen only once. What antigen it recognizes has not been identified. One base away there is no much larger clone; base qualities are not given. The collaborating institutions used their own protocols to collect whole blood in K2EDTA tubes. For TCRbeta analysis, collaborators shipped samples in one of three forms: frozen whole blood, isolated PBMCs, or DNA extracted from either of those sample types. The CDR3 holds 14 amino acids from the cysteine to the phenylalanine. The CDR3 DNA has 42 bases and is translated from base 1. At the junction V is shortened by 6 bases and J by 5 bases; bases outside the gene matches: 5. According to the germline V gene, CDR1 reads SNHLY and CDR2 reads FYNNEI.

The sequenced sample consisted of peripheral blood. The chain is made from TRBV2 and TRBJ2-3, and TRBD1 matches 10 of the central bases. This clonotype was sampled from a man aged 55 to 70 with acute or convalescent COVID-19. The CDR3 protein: CASSMDRGGDTQYF. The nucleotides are TGTGCCAGCAGCATGGACAGGGGGGGAGATACGCAGTATTTT.